Listed below are T cell receptor beta chains from one sample, sequenced in a study of blood T cell repertoires in COVID-19. Assay: immunoSEQ multiplex PCR; the TCRdb copy retains only in-frame clones and omits some. The sample records 200,000 to 250,000 clones, roughly 84% being singletons. Sequencing was performed on peripheral blood. Every receptor here comes from a woman in her forties or fifties with acute or convalescent COVID-19. Each CDR3 is given with its conserved first and last residue.

cdr3_aa: CASSPRSLGENIQYF
j_call: TRBJ2-4
v_call: TRBV4-3

cdr3_aa: CASSVEPSGSGQYF
j_call: TRBJ2-3
v_call: TRBV9

cdr3_aa: CASFGDRGYEQYF
j_call: TRBJ2-7
v_call: TRBV2

cdr3_aa: CASSRRNSNEKLFF
j_call: TRBJ1-4
v_call: TRBV27

cdr3_aa: CASSFRGSTEQFF
j_call: TRBJ2-1
v_call: TRBV7-3

cdr3_aa: CASSSGTSGRSGELFF
j_call: TRBJ2-2
v_call: TRBV5-4

cdr3_aa: CASSRGGDSYEQYF
j_call: TRBJ2-7
v_call: TRBV19

cdr3_aa: CASSERGYTYEQYF
j_call: TRBJ2-7
v_call: TRBV28

cdr3_aa: CASSLDRASGTYEQYF
j_call: TRBJ2-7
v_call: TRBV5-4

cdr3_aa: CASSSSRTVGGGYTF
j_call: TRBJ1-2
v_call: TRBV28

cdr3_aa: CASSQETGISYEQYF
j_call: TRBJ2-7
v_call: TRBV4-2

cdr3_aa: CASSGGLSSYEQYF
j_call: TRBJ2-7
v_call: TRBV5-1

cdr3_aa: CAISEPGQGPGDTQYF
j_call: TRBJ2-3
v_call: TRBV10-3

cdr3_aa: CAWSKPGLASGELFF
j_call: TRBJ2-2
v_call: TRBV30

cdr3_aa: CASSLARTDTQYF
j_call: TRBJ2-3
v_call: TRBV7-8

cdr3_aa: CSAIEAGTGNQPQHF
j_call: TRBJ1-5
v_call: TRBV20-1

cdr3_aa: CASSLTRYTEAFF
j_call: TRBJ1-1
v_call: TRBV11-2

cdr3_aa: CASSTTSGVSYNEQFF
j_call: TRBJ2-1
v_call: TRBV7-8

cdr3_aa: CASSTGGSVGANYGYTF
j_call: TRBJ1-2
v_call: TRBV7-9

cdr3_aa: CASSRQVSPLHF
j_call: TRBJ1-6
v_call: TRBV7-9

cdr3_aa: CASSSTGYPNQPQHF
j_call: TRBJ1-5
v_call: TRBV5-1

cdr3_aa: CAISASDRENEKLFF
j_call: TRBJ1-4
v_call: TRBV10-3

cdr3_aa: CASSLTDRPQETQYF
j_call: TRBJ2-5
v_call: TRBV7-9

cdr3_aa: CASSQDRPLAGEQSDTQYF
j_call: TRBJ2-3
v_call: TRBV3-1/TRBV3-2